This T cell receptor (beta chain) was sequenced for a study of blood T cell repertoires in COVID-19. Study summary: The cDNA or gDNA used as material had been derived from T cells, B-cell-depleted T cells, or PBMCs.

Per the original data handling: By means of reference gene primer amplification, nucleated cell counts were estimated. TCRdb keeps only in-frame clones here, not all; method: immunoSEQ multiplex PCR. V and J calls and clone size follow that table, whereas D and trimming were derived from the DNA. The sample carries more than 95,000 clones, around 76% recorded once. Germline values: CDR1 MDHEN, CDR2 SYDVKM. The CDR3 is made up of 15 amino acids. Trimming pared 3 bases from V and 3 bases from J, leaving 12 bases between. The sequence was collected from a man older than 75 with acute or convalescent COVID-19. The V call is TRBV28, the J call TRBJ1-5, with a tentative D call TRBD1 (6 bases). Source material: peripheral blood. The CDR3: CASSLRGGDNQPQHF. For the CDR3, the DNA is TGTGCCAGCAGTTTGAGGGGGGGTGACAATCAGCCCCAGCATTTT.